This T cell receptor beta chain was recovered during a study of blood T cell repertoires in COVID-19. Across the study: Samples came from the United States, Italy and Spain, spanning acute and convalescent COVID-19. Sample material is recorded as cDNA or gDNA derived from T cells, B-cell-depleted T cells, or PBMCs.

V gave up 2 bases and J gave up 7 bases; unmatched junction bases: 4. Germline V gene sequence: CDR1 SGHRS, CDR2 YFSETQ. This CDR3 comprises 13 residues. Source study methods: Amplification of reference gene primers was used by the study to estimate nucleated cell counts. The method was immunoSEQ multiplex PCR; TCRdb's version includes in-frame clones alone and lacks a portion of them. Clone size and the V and J calls come from that table; the DNA yielded D and trimming. The table lists roughly 380,000 clones, 89% of them singletons. This receptor was obtained from a woman in her forties with COVID-19, enrolled during active disease. Sequenced: peripheral blood. V and J are TRBV5-1 and TRBJ1-2, with TRBD1 identical over 8 bases. The CDR3 sequence is CASSLTDRAGYTF. The CDR3 bases are TGCGCCAGCAGCTTAACGGACAGGGCTGGCTACACCTTC.